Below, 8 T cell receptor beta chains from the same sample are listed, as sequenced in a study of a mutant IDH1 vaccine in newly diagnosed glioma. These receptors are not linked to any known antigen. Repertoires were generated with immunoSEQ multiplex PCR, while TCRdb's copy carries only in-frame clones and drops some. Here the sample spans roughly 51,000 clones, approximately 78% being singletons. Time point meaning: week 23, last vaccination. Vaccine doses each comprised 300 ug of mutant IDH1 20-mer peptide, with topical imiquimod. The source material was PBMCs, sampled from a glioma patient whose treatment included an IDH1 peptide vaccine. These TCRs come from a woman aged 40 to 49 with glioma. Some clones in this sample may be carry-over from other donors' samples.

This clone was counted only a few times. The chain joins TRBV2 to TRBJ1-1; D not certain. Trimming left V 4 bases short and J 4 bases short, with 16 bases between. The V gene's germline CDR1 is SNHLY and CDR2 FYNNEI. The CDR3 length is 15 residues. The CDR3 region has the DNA TGTGCCAGCAGTGTCCCCCTAGGTGGCGGCACTGAAGCTTTCTTT. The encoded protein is CASSVPLGGGTEAFF.

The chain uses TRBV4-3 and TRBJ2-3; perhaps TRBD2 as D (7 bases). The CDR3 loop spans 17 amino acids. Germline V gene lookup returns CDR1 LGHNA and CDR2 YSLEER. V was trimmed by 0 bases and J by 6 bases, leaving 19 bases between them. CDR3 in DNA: TGCGCCAGCAGCCAAGAACTGGGACGGGGGGCTGGGGATACGCAGTATTTT. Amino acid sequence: CASSQELGRGAGDTQYF.

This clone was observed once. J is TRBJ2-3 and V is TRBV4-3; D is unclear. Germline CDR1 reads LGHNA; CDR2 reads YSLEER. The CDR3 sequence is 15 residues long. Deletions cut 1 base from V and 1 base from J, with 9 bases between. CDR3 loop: CASSQAGPGTDTQYF. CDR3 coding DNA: TGCGCCAGCAGCCAAGCCGGACCCGGCACAGATACGCAGTATTTT.

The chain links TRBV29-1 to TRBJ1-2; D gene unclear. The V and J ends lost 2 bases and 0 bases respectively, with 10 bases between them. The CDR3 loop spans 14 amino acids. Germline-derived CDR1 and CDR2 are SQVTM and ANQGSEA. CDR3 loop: CSVEPRLSNYGYTF. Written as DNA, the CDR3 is TGCAGCGTTGAACCCCGGCTGTCTAACTATGGCTACACCTTC.

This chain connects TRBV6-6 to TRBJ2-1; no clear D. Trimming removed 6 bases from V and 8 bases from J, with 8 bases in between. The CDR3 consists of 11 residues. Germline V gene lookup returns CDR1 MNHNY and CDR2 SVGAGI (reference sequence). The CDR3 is CASSPSDEQFF. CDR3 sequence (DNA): TGTGCCAGCAGCCCCTCCGATGAGCAGTTCTTC.

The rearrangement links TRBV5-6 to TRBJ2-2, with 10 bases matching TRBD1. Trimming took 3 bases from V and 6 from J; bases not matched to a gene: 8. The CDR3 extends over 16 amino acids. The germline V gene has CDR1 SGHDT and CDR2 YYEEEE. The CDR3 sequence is CASSYAGQGIAGELFF. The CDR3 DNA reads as TGTGCCAGCAGCTATGCGGGACAGGGGATAGCCGGGGAGCTGTTTTTT.

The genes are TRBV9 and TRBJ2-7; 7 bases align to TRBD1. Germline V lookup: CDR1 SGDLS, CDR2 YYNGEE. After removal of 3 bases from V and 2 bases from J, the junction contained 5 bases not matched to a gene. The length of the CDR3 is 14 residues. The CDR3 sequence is CASSEGQDPYEQYF. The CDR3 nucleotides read TGTGCCAGCAGCGAAGGACAGGACCCCTACGAGCAGTACTTC. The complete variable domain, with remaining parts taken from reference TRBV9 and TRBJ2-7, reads DSGVTQTPKHLITATGQRVTLRCSPRSGDLSVYWYQQSLDQGLQFLIQYYNGEERAKGNILERFSAQQFPDLHSELNLSSLELGDSALYFCASSEGQDPYEQYFGPGTRLTVT.

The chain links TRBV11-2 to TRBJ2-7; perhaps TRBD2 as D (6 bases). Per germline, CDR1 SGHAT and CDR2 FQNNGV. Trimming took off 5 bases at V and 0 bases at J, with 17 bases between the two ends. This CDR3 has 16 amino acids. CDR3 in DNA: TGTGCCAGCAGCGACTGGGGACTCAGGAGCTCCTACGAGCAGTACTTC. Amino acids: CASSDWGLRSSYEQYF. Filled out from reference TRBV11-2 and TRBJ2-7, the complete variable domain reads EAGVAQSPRYKIIEKRQSVAFWCNPISGHATLYWYQQILGQGPKLLIQFQNNGVVDDSQLPKDRFSAERLKGVDSTLKIQPAKLEDSAVYLCASSDWGLRSSYEQYFGPGTRLTVT.